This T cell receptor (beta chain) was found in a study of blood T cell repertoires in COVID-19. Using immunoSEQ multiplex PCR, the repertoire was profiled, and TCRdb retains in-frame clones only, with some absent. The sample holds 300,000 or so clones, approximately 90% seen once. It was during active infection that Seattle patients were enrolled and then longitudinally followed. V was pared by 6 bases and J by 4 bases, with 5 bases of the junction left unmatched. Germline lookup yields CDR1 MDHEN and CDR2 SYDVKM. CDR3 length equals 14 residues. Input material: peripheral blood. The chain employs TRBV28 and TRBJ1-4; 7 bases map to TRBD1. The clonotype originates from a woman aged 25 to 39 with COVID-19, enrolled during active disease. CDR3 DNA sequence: TGTGCCAGCAGCCGGACAGGCCTTAATGAAAAACTGTTTTTT. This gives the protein CASSRTGLNEKLFF.